This passage covers 27 T cell receptor beta chains from one sample sequenced in a study of post-analysis software for immune sequencing data. Study-level points and caveats: A few TRBV segments appeared more often in patients than in controls, and TRBV5-6, TRBV5-1 and TRBV20-1 were among these.

The authors incorporated unique molecular identifiers into the TCR beta cDNA libraries. TCRdb reanalysed the PCR reads using MiXCR and keeps one entry per CDR3 protein. The data show some 690,000 distinct CDR3 sequences, 55% to 60% seen once. Their specific antigens are unknown. Sequenced input: blood. Receptors were obtained from a girl between 2 and 10 years old with multiple sclerosis.

The V call is TRBV12-3 or TRBV12-4, the J call TRBJ2-5; unclear D gene. The CDR3 length is 15 residues. Trimming pared 6 bases from V and 11 bases from J, leaving 25 bases between. The CDR3 loop reads CASSYPDFSYNEQYF. For the CDR3, the DNA is TGTGCCAGCAGCTACCCCGACTTCTCCTACAATGAGCAGTACTTC.

V usage is TRBV7-3 and J usage is TRBJ2-5, with 7 bases matching TRBD1. This CDR3 spans 15 amino acids. The V and J ends lost 5 bases and 2 bases, in that order; junction bases with no gene match: 8. Per the germline V gene, CDR1 is SGHTA and CDR2 is FQGTGA. The chain's CDR3 is CASSHLGQAQETQYF. The CDR3 DNA is TGTGCCAGCAGCCACCTAGGACAGGCACAAGAGACCCAGTACTTC.

The genes are TRBV12-3 or TRBV12-4 and TRBJ1-6; TRBD1 matches 7 bases. The length of the CDR3 is 14 residues. The ends lost 7 bases at V and 7 bases at J; junction bases unmatched: 7. The CDR3 sequence is CASTTTGTNSPLHF. The DNA for the CDR3 is TGTGCCAGCACCACGACAGGGACGAATTCACCCCTCCACTTT.

The chain is built from TRBV30 and TRBJ2-1, with D uncertain. The CDR3 sequence is 11 residues long. CDR1 is GTSNPN, CDR2 SVGIG, per germline (reference sequence). Trimming removed 0 bases at V and 6 bases at J, with 3 bases between. CDR3 amino acids: CAWSVGNEQFF. The DNA for the CDR3 is TGTGCCTGGAGTGTCGGCAATGAGCAGTTCTTC.

The V call is TRBV20-1, the J call TRBJ1-2; TRBD1 matches 7 bases. After removal of 0 bases from V and 4 bases from J, the junction contained 2 bases not matched to a gene. This CDR3 is 13 amino acids long. The germline V gene has CDR1 DFQATT and CDR2 SNEGSKA (reference sequence). As DNA, the CDR3 is TGCAGTGCTAGAGAGGCAGGGGGCTATGGCTACACCTTC. As protein: CSAREAGGYGYTF.

Here the CDR3 reads CASSRFQTAQETQYF. CDR3 nucleotide sequence: TGTGCCAGCAGCAGATTCCAGACAGCTCAAGAGACCCAGTACTTC. The J gene is TRBJ2-5, the V gene TRBV14, with D perhaps TRBD1 (5 bases). Trimming took 5 bases from V and 2 from J, leaving 15 bases between them. The CDR3 extends over 15 amino acids. The germline V gene encodes CDR1 SGHDN and CDR2 FVKESK.

V usage is TRBV28 and J usage is TRBJ2-1; no clear D gene. The V end was cut by 8 bases, the J end by 10 bases, with 15 bases between. Germline CDR1 and CDR2: MDHEN and SYDVKM. The CDR3 spans 12 residues. The CDR3 spells CASGPWLSEQFF. In DNA form, the CDR3 reads TGTGCCAGCGGACCCTGGCTTAGCGAGCAGTTCTTC. Together with reference TRBV28 and TRBJ2-1, the CDR3 gives the full variable domain: DVKVTQSSRYLVKRTGEKVFLECVQDMDHENMFWYRQDPGLGLRLIYFSYDVKMKEKGDIPEGYSVSREKKERFSLILESASTNQTSMYLCASGPWLSEQFFGPGTRLTVL.

This chain uses TRBV5-4 with TRBJ2-7; 15 nucleotides match TRBD2. The tail of the sequence fits TRBJ2-5 better, so the J call may be wrong. Germline CDR1 and CDR2: SGHNT and YYREEE (reference sequence). The CDR3 is 18 residues long. CDR3 DNA: TGTGCCAGCAGCCCGAGGACTAGCGGGAGGGCGGTGGGAGAGACCCAGTACTTC. It yields the protein CASSPRTSGRAVGETQYF.

Details on this clonotype: The junction departs from the called germline gene at one end, perhaps through a read error. The V gene is TRBV20-1, the J gene TRBJ2-5; D is possibly TRBD1 (7 bases). Germline assignment: CDR1 DFQATT and CDR2 SNEGSKA (reference sequence). There are 14 residues in the CDR3. CDR3 DNA sequence: TGCGGTGCTAGAGATCGCAGGGGGGAAGAGACCCAGTACTTC. It codes for CGARDRRGEETQYF.

V gene TRBV7-9 combines with J gene TRBJ2-1; D gene ambiguous. This CDR3 is built from 14 residues. V lost 4 bases, J lost 3 bases, and 10 bases lay in between. The germline CDR1 and CDR2 sequences are SEHNR and FQNEAQ (reference sequence). In DNA form, the CDR3 reads TGTGCCAGCAGCTCTGTGGCAGGCTACAATGAGCAGTTCTTC. Translating gives CASSSVAGYNEQFF.

The chain carries TRBV29-1 and TRBJ1-2, with 9 bases fitting TRBD1. CDR3 length equals 13 residues. Germline assignment: CDR1 SQVTM and CDR2 ANQGSEA. The junction had 4 bases not matched to a gene; V was cut back by 6 bases and J by 2 bases. This chain's CDR3 is CSVRTGENYGYTF. The CDR3 nucleotides are TGCAGCGTCCGGACAGGGGAGAACTATGGCTACACCTTC. Looking up the rest from reference TRBV29-1 and TRBJ1-2 gives the full variable domain: SAVISQKPSRDICQRGTSLTIQCQVDSQVTMMFWYRQQPGQSLTLIATANQGSEATYESGFVIDKFPISRPNLTFSTLTVSNMSPEDSSIYLCSVRTGENYGYTFGSGTRLTVV.

This clonotype was counted only a few times. The DNA of the CDR3 is TGTGCCAGCAGCTCTAGCGTCAACCCCGGGGAGACCCAGTACTTC. It codes for CASSSSVNPGETQYF. The rearrangement uses TRBV7-2 and TRBJ2-5; a possible D gene is TRBD2 (6 bases). Germline V gene lookup returns CDR1 SGHTA and CDR2 FQGNSA. This CDR3 is 15 amino acids long. Trimming cost V 4 bases and J 5 bases, with 17 bases left between them.

The CDR3 DNA sequence: TGCGCCAGCAGCTTCGAAGCGGGAGCCCTCGAGCAGTACTTC. As protein: CASSFEAGALEQYF. The chain carries TRBV4-1 and TRBJ2-7; 8 nucleotides agree with TRBD2. Unmatched junction bases numbered 9, after V lost 5 bases and J lost 6 bases. The CDR3 is 14 residues long. The germline V gene has CDR1 MGHRA and CDR2 YSYEKL.

This clonotype was seen a few times. The V call is TRBV5-5, the J call TRBJ2-1; 7 positions match TRBD1. The trim removed 1 base at V and 6 bases at J, leaving 7 bases unmatched. The CDR3 length is 15 residues. The germline gives CDR1 SGHKS, CDR2 YYEKEE (reference sequence). The CDR3 nucleotides read TGTGCCAGCAGCTTGTGGCAGGGGGTCTTCAATGAGCAGTTCTTC. It is translated as CASSLWQGVFNEQFF.

The chain links TRBV9 to TRBJ1-2; 8 bases line up with TRBD1. Germline CDR1 is SGDLS and CDR2 is YYNGEE. The CDR3 extends over 16 amino acids. The ends lost 4 bases at V and 4 bases at J; junction bases unmatched: 12. The CDR3 sequence is CASSLEGRGRGYGYTF. In DNA, the CDR3 is TGTGCCAGCAGCCTAGAGGGCAGGGGGCGAGGCTATGGCTACACCTTC.

This clonotype was counted a single time. The chain carries TRBV20-1 and TRBJ2-5; 10 nucleotides agree with TRBD2. The CDR3 spans 15 residues. V was clipped by 2 bases and J by 2 bases; unmatched bases: 5. From germline, CDR1 is DFQATT and CDR2 SNEGSKA (reference sequence). Written as DNA, the CDR3 is TGCAGTGCTAGACTAGCGGGGGTGACACAAGAGACCCAGTACTTC. It encodes CSARLAGVTQETQYF.

The rearrangement uses TRBV29-1 and TRBJ2-1, with D unclear. CDR3 length: 13 residues. Deletions cut 4 bases from V and 6 bases from J, with 13 bases between. Germline assignment: CDR1 SQVTM and CDR2 ANQGSEA. CDR3 DNA: TGCAGCGTTGGGCTTAATAGGCCCAATGAGCAGTTCTTC. This translates into CSVGLNRPNEQFF.

This clonotype was counted only a few times. The chain uses TRBV5-6 and TRBJ2-6; TRBD2 is a possible D gene (5 bases). This CDR3 comprises 17 residues. V shed 1 base and J shed 2 bases, with 13 bases lying between them. In germline, CDR1 is SGHDT, CDR2 YYEEEE. The CDR3 here is CASSLIEGGPGANVLTF. The CDR3 region has the DNA TGTGCCAGCAGCTTGATAGAGGGTGGGCCTGGGGCCAACGTCCTGACTTTC.

This chain joins TRBV20-1 and TRBJ2-3; TRBD2 might be the D (5 bases). The CDR3 runs 13 residues. The V end was cut by 6 bases, the J end by 3 bases, with 13 bases between. The germline V gene encodes CDR1 DFQATT and CDR2 SNEGSKA (reference sequence). The CDR3 loop is CSAKRGPTDTQYF. The CDR3 coding sequence is TGCAGTGCGAAGCGCGGGCCTACAGATACGCAGTATTTT.

The J gene is TRBJ2-1, the V gene TRBV25-1, with 12 bases that match TRBD2. Trimming cost V 8 bases and J 1 base; bases outside gene matches: 9. Per the germline V gene, CDR1 is MGHDK and CDR2 is SYGVNS. This CDR3 contains 17 residues. The chain's CDR3 is CASATSGRFFSYNEQFF. DNA of the CDR3: TGTGCCAGCGCGACTAGCGGGAGATTCTTTTCCTACAATGAGCAGTTCTTC.

CDR3 DNA sequence: TGTGCCTGGAGTTCAGGGATTGGGGAAAAACTGTTTTTT. Translating it yields CAWSSGIGEKLFF. The J gene is TRBJ1-4, the V gene TRBV30, with D possibly being TRBD1 (5 bases). Germline V gene data show CDR1 as GTSNPN and CDR2 as SVGIG (reference sequence). The CDR3 sequence is 13 residues long. V lost 2 bases and J 8 bases, leaving 12 bases between the germline ends.

A note on this clonotype: A single base separates this from a much larger clone, so it may be a read error. This chain connects TRBV20-1 to TRBJ1-2; TRBD1 agrees at 9 bases. The junction had 1 base not matched to a gene; V was cut back by 5 bases and J by 3 bases. Germline CDR1 and CDR2: DFQATT and SNEGSKA (reference sequence). The CDR3 contains 12 residues. The CDR3 region is CSAWDRDYGYTF. The DNA for the CDR3 is TGCAGTGCTTGGGACAGGGACTATGGCTACACCTTC.

V usage is TRBV29-1 and J usage is TRBJ2-1; 7 positions match TRBD1. V lost 5 bases to trimming and J lost 2 bases; unmatched junction nucleotides: 9. The CDR3 loop spans 15 amino acids. Germline CDR1 and CDR2: SQVTM and ANQGSEA. The CDR3 coding sequence is TGCAGCGTTTCTCCAGTCGACAGGGCCTACAATGAGCAGTTCTTC. Protein sequence: CSVSPVDRAYNEQFF.

The J gene is TRBJ2-5, the V gene TRBV10-3; the D gene could be TRBD1 or TRBD2 (5 bases each). CDR1 is ENHRY and CDR2 is SYGVKD in the germline V gene. V was cut by 3 bases and J by 7 bases, with 15 bases left in between. This CDR3 contains 14 residues. In nucleotides, the CDR3 is TGTGCCATCAGTGATGGGACCGCTCAGGGGACCCAGTACTTC. Amino acid sequence: CAISDGTAQGTQYF.

In regard to this clonotype: Germline is not matched at one junction end, which may reflect a read error. The V and J genes are TRBV20-1 and TRBJ2-7; weak D call: TRBD2 (6 bases). CDR3 length: 12 amino acids. Germline V gives CDR1 DFQATT, CDR2 SNEGSKA (reference sequence). The CDR3, as DNA: TGCAGTGCTAGAGGTTCTCGGGAGACCCAGGACTTC. Translation gives CSARGSRETQDF.

The chain links TRBV10-3 to TRBJ2-7; 14 positions agree with TRBD2. Trimming cost V 6 bases and J 7 bases; bases outside gene matches: 11. CDR3 length equals 16 residues. In germline, CDR1 is ENHRY, CDR2 SYGVKD. CDR3 nucleotides: TGTGCCATCAGCAAAGGGACTAGCGGGAGTCAGCGGGAGCAGTACTTC. It is translated as CAISKGTSGSQREQYF.

This clonotype was seen many times. The junction departs from germline at one end; a sequencing error may be responsible. The chain uses TRBV2 and TRBJ2-1; 8 nucleotides agree with TRBD1. Germline V gene data show CDR1 as SNHLY and CDR2 as FYNNEI. The CDR3 is made up of 15 amino acids. CDR3 region: CASSETGGSYNEQFF. The CDR3 DNA reads as TGCGCCAGCAGTGAAACAGGGGGCTCCTACAATGAGCAGTTCTTC.